The 20 T cell receptor beta chains below come from one sample, sequenced in a study of control samples from healthy donors and cancer patients. Here immunoSEQ multiplex PCR was the method, and the copy in TCRdb shows in-frame clones only, minus some. The data show about 110,000 clones, with approximately 90% seen just once and 3.5% to 4.5% held by the top ten. Sample: blood. These TCRs come from a human donor in good health. The donor label of this sample is uncertain.

V is TRBV5-1 and J is TRBJ1-2, with D uncertain. The CDR3 loop spans 17 amino acids. V lost 0 bases to trimming and J lost 13 bases, with 28 bases between them. Germline-derived CDR1 and CDR2 are SGHRS and YFSETQ. DNA for the CDR3: TGCGCCAGCAGCTTGGGCACATCTCGGACTGGTACGGGCAGTCTCACCTTC. This sequence encodes CASSLGTSRTGTGSLTF.

V and J are TRBV7-9 and TRBJ2-3; D may be TRBD1 (6 bases). This CDR3 contains 15 residues. V gave up 4 bases and J gave up 1 base, with 12 bases separating them. Germline lookup yields CDR1 SEHNR and CDR2 FQNEAQ (reference sequence). The CDR3 reads CASSSYRDGTDTQYF. CDR3 sequence (DNA): TGTGCCAGCAGCTCGTACAGGGACGGCACAGATACGCAGTATTTT.

This rearrangement joins TRBV3-1 (or the pseudogene TRBV3-2) to TRBJ1-4; D not certain. This CDR3 has 15 amino acids. Between the trimmed V and J ends, which lost 0 bases and 8 bases, there was a span of 13 bases. The germline V gene encodes CDR1 LGHDT and CDR2 YNNKEL (reference sequence). The CDR3 coding sequence is TGTGCCAGCAGCCAAGATTCTGGAGGCGACGAAAAACTGTTTTTT. The encoded protein is CASSQDSGGDEKLFF.

The chain couples TRBV27 to TRBJ1-3; possible D gene TRBD1, 5 bases. This CDR3 region has 16 residues. The V gene lost 3 bases and the J gene lost 3 bases, with 15 bases spanning the gap. Germline assignment: CDR1 MNHEY and CDR2 SMNVEV (reference sequence). The CDR3 DNA reads TGTGCCAGCAGTTTGTCACAAGGGGCAGTTGGAAACACCATATATTTT. As protein: CASSLSQGAVGNTIYF.

The chain couples TRBV7-9 to TRBJ1-3; D unresolved. The CDR3 contains 16 residues. Trimming removed 3 bases at V and 0 bases at J, with 12 bases between. The germline V gene encodes CDR1 SEHNR and CDR2 FQNEAQ (reference sequence). CDR3 sequence reads: CASSFPTDSSGNTIYF. Written as DNA, the CDR3 is TGTGCCAGCAGCTTCCCGACCGATAGCTCTGGAAACACCATATATTTT.

V usage is TRBV5-6 and J usage is TRBJ1-4; D is uncertain. Germline lookup yields CDR1 SGHDT and CDR2 YYEEEE. Trimming stripped 5 bases from V and 0 bases from J, with 11 bases between. The CDR3 extends over 15 amino acids. Written as DNA, the CDR3 is TGTGCCAGCAGGAAGTACAGTGCAACTAATGAAAAACTGTTTTTT. Encoded protein: CASRKYSATNEKLFF.

The chain carries TRBV7-2 and TRBJ2-7; D is unclear. Per germline, CDR1 SGHTA and CDR2 FQGNSA. The CDR3 runs 14 residues. Trimming cost V 0 bases and J 0 bases, with 6 bases left between them. In nucleotides, the CDR3 is TGTGCCAGCAGCTTAGCGGTCTCCTCCTACGAGCAGTACTTC. Amino acid sequence: CASSLAVSSYEQYF.

The genes are TRBV6-5 and TRBJ2-1; tentative D call: TRBD1 (5 bases). The CDR3 has 13 residues. CDR1 MNHEY and CDR2 SVGAGI come from the germline V gene. V lost 6 bases to trimming and J lost 7 bases, with 13 bases between them. The CDR3 spells CASRTVGKNEQFF. CDR3 DNA sequence: TGTGCCAGCAGGACAGTGGGTAAGAATGAGCAGTTCTTC.

The V gene is TRBV13, the J gene TRBJ1-1; no clear D gene. Looked up from germline, CDR1 is PRHDT and CDR2 is FYEKMQ (reference sequence). V gave up 0 bases and J gave up 0 bases, with 8 bases separating them. The CDR3 contains 15 residues. CDR3 bases: TGTGCCAGCAGCTTAGGACTGGGAGTGAACACTGAAGCTTTCTTT. Translated, it gives CASSLGLGVNTEAFF.

This clone was found a few times. The chain carries TRBV28 and TRBJ2-3, with unresolved D. The CDR3 runs 13 residues. Trimming left V 6 bases short and J 0 bases short, with 7 bases between. Germline CDR1 is MDHEN and CDR2 is SYDVKM. The CDR3 reads CASRATSTDTQYF. The CDR3 DNA reads as TGTGCCAGCAGGGCAACTAGCACAGATACGCAGTATTTT.

The chain has TRBV6-5 and TRBJ1-2, with D unclear. CDR1 and CDR2 from the germline V gene are MNHEY and SVGAGI. V was shortened by 6 bases and J by 1 base, with 9 bases between the two germline ends. This CDR3 spans 13 amino acids. The CDR3 DNA sequence: TGTGCCAGCAGCCCGGATGTTAACTATGGCTACACCTTC. Its protein product is CASSPDVNYGYTF.

This sequence joins TRBV3-1 (or the pseudogene TRBV3-2) and TRBJ1-2; D is unresolved. V lost 0 bases to trimming and J lost 5 bases, with 10 bases between them. The length of the CDR3 is 14 residues. The germline V gene encodes CDR1 LGHDT and CDR2 YNNKEL (reference sequence). CDR3 residues: CASSQETPLYGYTF. CDR3 DNA: TGTGCCAGCAGCCAAGAAACCCCATTATATGGCTACACCTTC.

The DNA of the CDR3 is TGTGCCAGCAAGAGAAGGATAAACTACAATGAGCAGTTCTTC. Translated, it gives CASKRRINYNEQFF. The chain carries TRBV2 and TRBJ2-1; unclear D gene. This CDR3 region has 14 residues. CDR1 is SNHLY, CDR2 FYNNEI, per germline. Trimming shortened V by 7 bases and J by 3 bases, and 13 bases separated the two germline ends.

The gene calls are TRBV28 and TRBJ2-3; D remains ambiguous. Germline CDR1 MDHEN, CDR2 SYDVKM. Trimming took off 8 bases at V and 0 bases at J, with 6 bases between the two ends. The CDR3 is 12 residues long. The CDR3 DNA reads as TGTGCCAGCCGCTTAAGCACAGATACGCAGTATTTT. Encoded protein: CASRLSTDTQYF.

Written as DNA, the CDR3 is TGCGCCAGCAGCCTCCAGGGGAGCGGCACAGATACGCAGTATTTT. Its translation is CASSLQGSGTDTQYF. The chain has TRBV4-3 and TRBJ2-3, with D possibly being TRBD1 (6 bases). The CDR3 has 15 residues. Germline values: CDR1 LGHNA, CDR2 YSLEER. Deletions cut 4 bases from V and 1 base from J, with 12 bases between.

V usage is TRBV12-3 or TRBV12-4 and J usage is TRBJ2-7; the match to TRBD2 covers 7 bases. With 6 bases clipped from V and 7 bases from J, the junction kept 9 bases outside the gene matches. The CDR3 covers 13 residues. The CDR3, as DNA: TGTGCCAGCAGGTTATTTGGGGGGGAAGAGCAGTACTTC. This sequence encodes CASRLFGGEEQYF.

The gene calls are TRBV6-1 and TRBJ2-5; 7 bases are shared with TRBD1. The CDR3 runs to 15 residues. V trimming: 3 bases; J trimming: 0 bases; junction bases outside the gene matches: 4. CDR1 is MNHNS and CDR2 is SASEGT in the germline V gene. The CDR3: CASSDQQGYQETQYF. The CDR3 DNA reads as TGTGCCAGCAGTGATCAACAGGGGTACCAAGAGACCCAGTACTTC.

The chain is built from TRBV11-2 and TRBJ1-2; the match to TRBD1 covers 9 bases. CDR1 and CDR2 (germline): SGHAT, FQNNGV. The length of the CDR3 is 14 residues. J lost 6 bases, V lost 6 bases, and 8 bases had no gene match. The CDR3 DNA is TGTGCCAGCAGGCACCGGGACAGGGAGGATGGCTACACCTTC. Protein: CASRHRDREDGYTF.

The V call is TRBV2, the J call TRBJ2-3; D is unresolved. V was shortened by 10 bases and J by 3 bases, with 14 bases between the two germline ends. There are 13 residues in the CDR3. The germline V gene has CDR1 SNHLY and CDR2 FYNNEI. CDR3: CANSIAGTDTQYF. The CDR3 coding sequence is TGTGCCAACTCGATCGCCGGGACAGATACGCAGTATTTT.

The chain is built from TRBV11-2 and TRBJ1-3; no clear D. The V and J ends lost 6 bases and 2 bases respectively, with 14 bases between them. The CDR3 is made up of 15 amino acids. In germline, CDR1 is SGHAT, CDR2 FQNNGV. CDR3 coding DNA: TGTGCCAGCAGACCCACGGGCACAGCTGGAAACACCATATATTTT. Residues: CASRPTGTAGNTIYF.